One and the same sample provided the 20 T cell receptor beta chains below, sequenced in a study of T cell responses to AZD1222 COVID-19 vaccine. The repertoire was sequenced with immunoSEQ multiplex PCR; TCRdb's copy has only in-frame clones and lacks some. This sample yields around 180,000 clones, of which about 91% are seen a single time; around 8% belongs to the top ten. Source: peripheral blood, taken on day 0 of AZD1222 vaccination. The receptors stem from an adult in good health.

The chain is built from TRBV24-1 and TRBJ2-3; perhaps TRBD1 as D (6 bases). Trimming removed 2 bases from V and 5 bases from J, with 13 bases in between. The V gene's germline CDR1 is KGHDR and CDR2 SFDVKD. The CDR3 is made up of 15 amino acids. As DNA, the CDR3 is TGTGCCACCAGTGATTACAACCGGGACATAGATACGCAGTATTTT. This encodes CATSDYNRDIDTQYF.

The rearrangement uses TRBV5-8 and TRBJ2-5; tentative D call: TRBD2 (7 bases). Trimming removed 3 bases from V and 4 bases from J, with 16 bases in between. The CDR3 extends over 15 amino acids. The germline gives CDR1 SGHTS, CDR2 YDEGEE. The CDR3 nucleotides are TGTGCCAGCAGCTGGCGGGGGCCCTTGGGAGAGACCCAGTACTTC. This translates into CASSWRGPLGETQYF.

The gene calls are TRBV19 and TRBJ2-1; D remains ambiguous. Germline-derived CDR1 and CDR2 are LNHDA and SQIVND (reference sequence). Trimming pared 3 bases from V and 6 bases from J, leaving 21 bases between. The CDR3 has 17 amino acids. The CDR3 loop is CASSIGLLRSRVNEQFF. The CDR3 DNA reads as TGTGCCAGTAGTATCGGATTATTACGGTCCCGGGTCAATGAGCAGTTCTTC.

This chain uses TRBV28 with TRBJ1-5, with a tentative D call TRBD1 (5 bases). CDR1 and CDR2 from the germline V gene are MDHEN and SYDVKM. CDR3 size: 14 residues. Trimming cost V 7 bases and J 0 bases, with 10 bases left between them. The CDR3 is CASTPGLSNQPQHF. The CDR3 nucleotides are TGTGCCAGCACCCCGGGGCTTAGCAATCAGCCCCAGCATTTT.

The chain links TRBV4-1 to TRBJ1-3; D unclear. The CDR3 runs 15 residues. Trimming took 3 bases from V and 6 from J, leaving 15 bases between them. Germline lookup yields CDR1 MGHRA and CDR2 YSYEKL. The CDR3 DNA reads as TGCGCCAGCAGCCAGCAACATTCGCGGGTAAACACCATATATTTT. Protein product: CASSQQHSRVNTIYF.

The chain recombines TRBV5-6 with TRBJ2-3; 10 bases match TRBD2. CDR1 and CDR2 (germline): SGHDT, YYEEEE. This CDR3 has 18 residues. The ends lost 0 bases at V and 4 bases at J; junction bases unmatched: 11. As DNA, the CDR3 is TGTGCCAGCAGCTTGGCCATGGCTAGCGGGGGCGTCCCAGATACGCAGTATTTT. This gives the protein CASSLAMASGGVPDTQYF. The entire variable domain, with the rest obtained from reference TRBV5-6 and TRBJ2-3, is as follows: DAGVTQSPTHLIKTRGQQVTLRCSPKSGHDTVSWYQQALGQGPQFIFQYYEEEERQRGNFPDRFSGHQFPNYSSELNVNALLLGDSALYLCASSLAMASGGVPDTQYFGPGTRLTVL.

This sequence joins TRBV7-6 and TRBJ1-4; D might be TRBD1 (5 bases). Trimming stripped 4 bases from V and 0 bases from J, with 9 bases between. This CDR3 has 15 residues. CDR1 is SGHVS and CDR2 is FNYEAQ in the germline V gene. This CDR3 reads CASSSRQSTNEKLFF. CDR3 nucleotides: TGTGCCAGCAGCTCCAGACAGTCAACTAATGAAAAACTGTTTTTT.

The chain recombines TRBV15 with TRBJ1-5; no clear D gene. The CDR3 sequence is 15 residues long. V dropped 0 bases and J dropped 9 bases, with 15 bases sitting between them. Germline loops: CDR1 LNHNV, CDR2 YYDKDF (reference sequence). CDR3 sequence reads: CATSRDLGGSGPQHF. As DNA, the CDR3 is TGTGCCACCAGCAGAGATCTAGGCGGGTCGGGGCCCCAGCATTTT. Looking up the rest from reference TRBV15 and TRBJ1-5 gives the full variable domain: DAMVIQNPRYQVTQFGKPVTLSCSQTLNHNVMYWYQQKSSQAPKLLFHYYDKDFNNEADTPDNFQSRRPNTSFCFLDIRSPGLGDTAMYLCATSRDLGGSGPQHFGDGTRLSIL.

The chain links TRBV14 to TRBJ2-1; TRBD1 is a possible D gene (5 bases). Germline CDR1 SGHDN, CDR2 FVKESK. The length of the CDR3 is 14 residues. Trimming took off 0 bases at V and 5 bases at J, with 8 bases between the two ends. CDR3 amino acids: CASSQEGPHNEQFF. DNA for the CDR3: TGTGCCAGCAGCCAAGAGGGGCCCCACAATGAGCAGTTCTTC.

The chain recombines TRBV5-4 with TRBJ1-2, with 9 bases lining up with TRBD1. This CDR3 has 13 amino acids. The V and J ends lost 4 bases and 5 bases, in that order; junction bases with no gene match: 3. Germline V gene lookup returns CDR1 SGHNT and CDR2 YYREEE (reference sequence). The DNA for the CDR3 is TGTGCCAGCAGCGGCGGGACAGGGTATGGCTACACCTTC. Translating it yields CASSGGTGYGYTF.

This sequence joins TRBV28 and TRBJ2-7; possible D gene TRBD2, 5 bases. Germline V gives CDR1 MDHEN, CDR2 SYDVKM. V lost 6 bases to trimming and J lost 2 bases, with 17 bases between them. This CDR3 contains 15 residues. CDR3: CASSQTSLGAYEQYF. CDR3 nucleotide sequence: TGTGCCAGCAGCCAGACCTCGTTGGGAGCCTACGAGCAGTACTTC.

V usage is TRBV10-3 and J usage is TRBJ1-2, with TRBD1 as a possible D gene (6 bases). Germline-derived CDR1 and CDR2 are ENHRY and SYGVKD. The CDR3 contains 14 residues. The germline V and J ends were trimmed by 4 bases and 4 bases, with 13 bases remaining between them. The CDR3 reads CAISGQVGIYGYTF. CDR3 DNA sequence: TGTGCCATCAGTGGACAGGTCGGAATCTATGGCTACACCTTC.

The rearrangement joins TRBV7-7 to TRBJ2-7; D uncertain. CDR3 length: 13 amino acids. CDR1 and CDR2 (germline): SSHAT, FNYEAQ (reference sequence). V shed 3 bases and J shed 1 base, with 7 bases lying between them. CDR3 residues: CASSLGKSYEQYF. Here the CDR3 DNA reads TGTGCCAGCAGCTTGGGCAAATCCTACGAGCAGTACTTC.

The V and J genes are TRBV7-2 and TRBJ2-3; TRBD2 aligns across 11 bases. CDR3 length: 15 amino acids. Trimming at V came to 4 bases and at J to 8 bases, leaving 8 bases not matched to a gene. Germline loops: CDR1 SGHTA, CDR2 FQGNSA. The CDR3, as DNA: TGTGCCAGCAGCTACGTACTAGCGGGGGAGAGTACGCAGTATTTT. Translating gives CASSYVLAGESTQYF.

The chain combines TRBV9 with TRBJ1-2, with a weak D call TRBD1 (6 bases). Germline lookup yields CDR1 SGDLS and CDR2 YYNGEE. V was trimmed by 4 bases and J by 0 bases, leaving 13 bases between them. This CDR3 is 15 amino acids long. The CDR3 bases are TGTGCCAGCAGCCAGGGGACCTACACTAACTATGGCTACACCTTC. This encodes CASSQGTYTNYGYTF.

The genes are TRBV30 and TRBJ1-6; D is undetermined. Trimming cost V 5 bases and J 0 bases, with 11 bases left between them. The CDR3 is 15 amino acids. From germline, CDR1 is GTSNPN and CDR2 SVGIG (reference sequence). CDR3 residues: CAWGQESSYNSPLHF. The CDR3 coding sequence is TGTGCCTGGGGGCAGGAGAGCTCCTATAATTCACCCCTCCACTTT. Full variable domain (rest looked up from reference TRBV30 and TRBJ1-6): SQTIHQWPATLVQPVGSPLSLECTVEGTSNPNLYWYRQAAGRGLQLLFYSVGIGQISSEVPQNLSASRPQDRQFILSSKKLLLSDSGFYLCAWGQESSYNSPLHFGNGTRLTVT.

The CDR3 nucleotides read TGTGCCTGGAGTGTAAACAGTCTACCATATGGCTACACCTTC. Its protein product is CAWSVNSLPYGYTF. This chain uses TRBV30 with TRBJ1-2, with D unclear. Germline V CDR1 and CDR2: GTSNPN, SVGIG (reference sequence). The CDR3 has 14 amino acids. Trimming pared 0 bases from V and 5 bases from J, leaving 13 bases between. The whole variable domain, remainder taken from reference TRBV30 and TRBJ1-2, is SQTIHQWPATLVQPVGSPLSLECTVEGTSNPNLYWYRQAAGRGLQLLFYSVGIGQISSEVPQNLSASRPQDRQFILSSKKLLLSDSGFYLCAWSVNSLPYGYTFGSGTRLTVV.

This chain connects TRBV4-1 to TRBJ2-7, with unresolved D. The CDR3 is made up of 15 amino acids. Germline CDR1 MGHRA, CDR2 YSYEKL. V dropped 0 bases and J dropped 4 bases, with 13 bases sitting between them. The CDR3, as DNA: TGCGCCAGCAGCCAAGACTTGCTAGTTTCGTACGAGCAGTACTTC. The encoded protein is CASSQDLLVSYEQYF.

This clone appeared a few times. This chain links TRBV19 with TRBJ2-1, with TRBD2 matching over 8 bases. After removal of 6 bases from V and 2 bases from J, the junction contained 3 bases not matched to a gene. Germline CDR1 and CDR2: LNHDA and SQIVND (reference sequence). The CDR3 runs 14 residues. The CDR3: CASRTSGPYNEQFF. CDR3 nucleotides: TGTGCCAGTAGAACTAGCGGCCCCTACAATGAGCAGTTCTTC.

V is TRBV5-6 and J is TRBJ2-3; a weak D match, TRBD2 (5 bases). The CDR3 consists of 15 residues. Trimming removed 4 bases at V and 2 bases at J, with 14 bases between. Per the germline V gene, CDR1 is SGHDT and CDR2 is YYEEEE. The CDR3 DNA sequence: TGTGCCAGCAGCCGAAGAGCGGATTACACAGATACGCAGTATTTT. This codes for CASSRRADYTDTQYF.